This TCR beta chain was identified in a study of tumor-infiltrating lymphocytes in primary liver carcinoma. On the study more broadly: The patients presented with primary liver carcinoma, which was managed through surgical resection.

The authors took blood RNA from unsorted whole blood and also extracted germline DNA. V lost 4 bases to trimming and J lost 8 bases; unmatched junction nucleotides: 10. This CDR3 region has 16 residues. Germline assignment: CDR1 SGHAT and CDR2 FQDESV (reference sequence). Total RNA (approximately 0.5 ug) served as template for TCR beta cDNA synthesis primed by a constant-region primer. Slightly modified ARM-PCR with three nested multiplex PCR rounds yielded TCR beta libraries. Running 10 cycles apiece, the first two PCR rounds relied on TRBV1-TRBV30 forward primers together with a C-beta reverse primer. One entry per CDR3 protein results from TCRdb running MiXCR on the multiplex PCR reads. The data hold around 170,000 distinct CDR3 sequences, with 50% to 75% observed a single time. This clonotype was detected many times.

The source material was peripheral blood. V usage is TRBV11-1 and J usage is TRBJ2-1, with 11 nucleotides matching TRBD2. The sequence was obtained from a man aged 35 to 55 with primary liver carcinoma and hepatitis B virus infection. DNA of the CDR3: TGTGCCAGCAGCTCCACCGGGACTAGCGGTTTAGATGAGCAGTTCTTC. It codes for CASSSTGTSGLDEQFF.